This T cell receptor (beta chain) was captured in a study of early T cells in non-severe SARS-CoV-2 infection. Whole-study findings and limits: Private and CD4 specificities were missed by VDJdb matching, which favored anti-spike CD8 responses.

V was shortened by 1 base and J by 0 bases, with 13 bases between the two germline ends. This CDR3 region has 16 residues. In germline, CDR1 is SGHTA, CDR2 FQGTGA. The protocol attached unique molecular identifiers to individual cDNA molecules. TCRdb called the 5' RACE reads again in MiXCR, with one record for every CDR3 protein. The repertoire consists of roughly 51,000 distinct CDR3 sequences, with about 6.3% occurring once and the leading ten covering about 2.6%. This clonotype has a count of ten or more. The antigen remains unidentified. This sample comprised whole blood, obtained at baseline. The chain combines TRBV7-3 with TRBJ2-7; D gene unclear. This receptor was taken from an adult who was a healthcare worker with PCR-confirmed SARS-CoV-2 infection or an uninfected control (not recorded which). The CDR3 DNA reads TGTGCCAGCAGCTTAAAGAAGGGATCGAGCTCCTACGAGCAGTACTTC. Its translation: CASSLKKGSSSYEQYF.